This TCR beta chain was found in a study of a mutant IDH1 vaccine in newly diagnosed glioma. Study-level information: In weeks 1, 3, 5, 7, 11, 15, 19 and 23, patients were vaccinated. Those enrolled had earlier been treated with radiotherapy, temozolomide, or both, mostly both. Following radiotherapy alone, or alongside temozolomide cycles, vaccination was started after an interval of 4-6 weeks.

The time point denotes: week 23, last vaccination. Doses comprised 300 ug of mutant IDH1 20-mer peptide each, plus topical imiquimod. Newly diagnosed WHO grade 3 or 4 IDH1-mutant, ATRX-lost astrocytomas were identified in the donors. Generated by immunoSEQ multiplex PCR, the TCRdb table keeps only in-frame clones and is missing some. This table holds about 38,000 clones, about four fifths found once. V dropped 3 bases and J dropped 5; count of bases not matched to a gene: 7. The germline CDR1 and CDR2 sequences are LNHDA and SQIVND (reference sequence). This CDR3 region has 16 residues. This clone was counted between two and nine times. Its antigen is as yet unknown.

This TCR came from a man aged 35 to 55 with glioma. Sequences were derived from PBMCs, sampled from a glioma patient whose treatment included an IDH1 peptide vaccine. The gene calls are TRBV19 and TRBJ2-2, with 9 nucleotides matching TRBD2. The CDR3 region has the DNA TGTGCCAGTAGTATTCTGGCGGGAGGGGGAACCGGGGAGCTGTTTTTT. Its translation is CASSILAGGGTGELFF.